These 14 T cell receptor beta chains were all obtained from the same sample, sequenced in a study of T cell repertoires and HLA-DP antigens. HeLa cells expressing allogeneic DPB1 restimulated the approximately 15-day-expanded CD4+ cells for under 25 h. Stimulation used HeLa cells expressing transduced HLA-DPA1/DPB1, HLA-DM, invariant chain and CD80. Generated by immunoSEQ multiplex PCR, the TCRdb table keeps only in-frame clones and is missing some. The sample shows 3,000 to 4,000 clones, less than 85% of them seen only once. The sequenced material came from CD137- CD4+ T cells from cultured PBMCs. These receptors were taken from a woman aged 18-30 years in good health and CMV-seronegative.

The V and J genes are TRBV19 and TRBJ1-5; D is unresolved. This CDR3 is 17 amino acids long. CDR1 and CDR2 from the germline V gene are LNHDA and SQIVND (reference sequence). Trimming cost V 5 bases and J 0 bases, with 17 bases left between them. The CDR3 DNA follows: TGTGCCAGTAGTCAAACTTCGCCCCAGAATAGCAATCAGCCCCAGCATTTT. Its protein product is CASSQTSPQNSNQPQHF.

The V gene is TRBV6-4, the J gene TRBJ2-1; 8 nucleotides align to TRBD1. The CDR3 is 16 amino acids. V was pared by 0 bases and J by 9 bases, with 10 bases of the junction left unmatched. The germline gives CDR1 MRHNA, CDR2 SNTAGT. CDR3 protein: CASSDSGQGAYGEQFF. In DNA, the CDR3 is TGTGCCAGCAGTGACTCTGGGCAGGGGGCCTACGGTGAGCAGTTCTTC.

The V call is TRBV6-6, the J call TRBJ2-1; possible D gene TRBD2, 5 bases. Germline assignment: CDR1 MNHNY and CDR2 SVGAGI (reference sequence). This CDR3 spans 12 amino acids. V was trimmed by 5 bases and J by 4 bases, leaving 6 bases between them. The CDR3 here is CASSGGYNEQFF. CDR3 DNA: TGTGCCAGCAGTGGAGGTTACAATGAGCAGTTCTTC.

For the CDR3, the DNA is TGCAGCGTTTCTGGGGGCCTCTATTCGAGCTCCTACGAGCAGTACTTC. This sequence encodes CSVSGGLYSSSYEQYF. The chain recombines TRBV29-1 with TRBJ2-5; D possibly corresponds to TRBD1 (6 bases). The end of the DNA is better explained by TRBJ2-7, so the J call may be wrong. Germline-derived CDR1 and CDR2 are SQVTM and ANQGSEA. The CDR3 covers 16 residues.

For the CDR3, the DNA is TGTGCCAGTAGTCCCGACAGGGGTTCCTACGAGCAGTACTTC. Protein product: CASSPDRGSYEQYF. This chain connects TRBV19 to TRBJ2-7; 8 bases line up with TRBD1. From germline, CDR1 is LNHDA and CDR2 SQIVND (reference sequence). With 5 bases clipped from V and 1 base from J, the junction kept 4 bases outside the gene matches. This CDR3 is 14 amino acids long.

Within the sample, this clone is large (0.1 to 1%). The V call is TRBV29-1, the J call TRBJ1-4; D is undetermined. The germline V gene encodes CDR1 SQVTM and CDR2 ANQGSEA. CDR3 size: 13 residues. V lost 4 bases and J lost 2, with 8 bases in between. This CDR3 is CSVVTHTNEKLFF. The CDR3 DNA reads TGCAGCGTTGTTACACATACTAATGAAAAACTGTTTTTT.

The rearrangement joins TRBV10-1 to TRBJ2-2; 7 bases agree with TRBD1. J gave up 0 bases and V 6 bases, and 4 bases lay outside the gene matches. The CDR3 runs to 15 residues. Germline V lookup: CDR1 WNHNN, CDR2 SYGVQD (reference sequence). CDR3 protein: CASRPQGANTGELFF. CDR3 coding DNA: TGCGCCAGCAGGCCGCAGGGGGCGAACACCGGGGAGCTGTTTTTT.

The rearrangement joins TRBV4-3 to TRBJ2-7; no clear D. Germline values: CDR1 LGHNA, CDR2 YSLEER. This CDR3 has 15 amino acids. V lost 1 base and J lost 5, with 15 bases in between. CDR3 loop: CASSQGRPLRDEQYV. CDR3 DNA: TGCGCCAGCAGCCAAGGCAGGCCATTAAGGGACGAGCAGTACGTC.

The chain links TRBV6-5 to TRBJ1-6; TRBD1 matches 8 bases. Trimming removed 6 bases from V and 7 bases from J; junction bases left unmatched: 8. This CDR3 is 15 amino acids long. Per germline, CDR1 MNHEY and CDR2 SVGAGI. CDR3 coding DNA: TGTGCCAGCAGCTCCGGACAGGGTCGAAATTCACCCCTCCACTTT. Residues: CASSSGQGRNSPLHF.

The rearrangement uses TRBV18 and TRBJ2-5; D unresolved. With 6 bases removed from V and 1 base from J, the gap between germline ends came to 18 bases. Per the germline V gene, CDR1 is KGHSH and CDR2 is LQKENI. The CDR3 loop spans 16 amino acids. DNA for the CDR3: TGTGCCAGCTCTCCTTCGAGGTTGGTATTCCAAGAGACCCAGTACTTC. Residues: CASSPSRLVFQETQYF.

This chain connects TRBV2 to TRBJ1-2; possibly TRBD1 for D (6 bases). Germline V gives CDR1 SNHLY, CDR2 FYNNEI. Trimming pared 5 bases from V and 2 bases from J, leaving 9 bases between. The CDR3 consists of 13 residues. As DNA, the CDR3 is TGTGCCAGCAGTACGGACAGAAACTATGGCTACACCTTC. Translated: CASSTDRNYGYTF.

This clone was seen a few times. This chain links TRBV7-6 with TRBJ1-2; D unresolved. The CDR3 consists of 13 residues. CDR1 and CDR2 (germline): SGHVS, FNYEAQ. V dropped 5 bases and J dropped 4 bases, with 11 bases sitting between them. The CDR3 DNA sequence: TGTGCCAGCAGCGAAGGACGGAGCTATGGCTACACCTTC. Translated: CASSEGRSYGYTF.

The CDR3 region is CASSYAGTGPYNEQFF. DNA of the CDR3: TGTGCCAGCAGTTACGCCGGGACAGGACCTTACAATGAGCAGTTCTTC. The V gene is TRBV6-5, the J gene TRBJ2-1; TRBD1 matches 8 bases. The CDR3 contains 16 residues. Germline CDR1 and CDR2: MNHEY and SVGAGI. The V gene end was trimmed by 2 bases and the J gene end by 4 bases; junction bases not matched to a gene: 7.

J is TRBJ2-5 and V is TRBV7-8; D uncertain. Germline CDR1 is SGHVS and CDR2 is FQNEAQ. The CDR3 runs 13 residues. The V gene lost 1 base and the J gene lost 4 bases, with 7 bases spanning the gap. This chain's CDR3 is CASSLVSGETQYF. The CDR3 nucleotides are TGTGCCAGCAGCTTAGTGAGTGGAGAGACCCAGTACTTC.